This T cell receptor (beta chain) was observed in a study of T cell responses to AZD1222 COVID-19 vaccine. This CDR3 contains 14 residues. Germline lookup yields CDR1 MDHEN and CDR2 SYDVKM. V gave up 1 base and J gave up 9 bases; unmatched junction bases: 6. Study-level results: Nearly half of spike-specific TCRs reportedly target unmutated variant regions.

TCRdb's table, derived via immunoSEQ multiplex PCR, lists solely in-frame clones and lacks some. The sample contains about 39,000 clones, 88% of which appear only once. Comment on this clone: No antigen is known for it.

This chain connects TRBV28 to TRBJ2-1, with 7 positions matching TRBD1. The sample consisted of peripheral blood, taken 28 days after the second dose of the MenACWY control vaccine. This TCR was recovered from an adult who received the MenACWY meningococcal vaccine as a control. The CDR3: CASSLLGGRGEQFF. CDR3 sequence (DNA): TGTGCCAGCAGTTTATTAGGGGGCCGTGGTGAGCAGTTCTTC.